These 27 T cell receptor beta chains share one sample of origin, sequenced in a study of early T cells in non-severe SARS-CoV-2 infection. TCRdb analysed the 5' RACE reads with MiXCR anew, one entry per CDR3 protein. The sample has some 40,000 distinct CDR3 sequences, approximately 4.6% seen once; the top ten hold around 15%. Specimen: whole blood. The origin of the receptors is an adult who was a healthcare worker with PCR-confirmed SARS-CoV-2 infection or an uninfected control (not recorded which).

This clonotype showed up just a few times. Possible read error: a much larger clone is one base away. The rearrangement uses TRBV20-1 and TRBJ2-3, with 12 bases fitting TRBD1. The junction had 11 bases not matched to a gene; V was cut back by 6 bases and J by 7 bases. The CDR3 is made up of 15 amino acids. Germline-derived CDR1 and CDR2 are DFQATT and SNEGSKA (reference sequence). CDR3 in DNA: TGCAGTGCCGGGGGGACAGGGGGCTTGGGATATACGCAGTATTTT. Amino acids: CSAGGTGGLGYTQYF.

This chain links TRBV29-1 with TRBJ2-3, with 11 positions matching TRBD2. The germline gives CDR1 SQVTM, CDR2 ANQGSEA. Losses at the gene ends were 8 bases for V and 6 bases for J; bases not matched to a gene: 13. CDR3 length: 15 amino acids. CDR3 nucleotides: TGCAGCACAGCCGGGACTAGCGGCGGAGGGGATACGCAGTATTTT. Translation gives CSTAGTSGGGDTQYF.

By share of the sample, this clonotype is medium-sized. The J gene is TRBJ1-2, the V gene TRBV3-1, with D unclear. V dropped 1 base and J dropped 1 base, with 4 bases sitting between them. The germline V gene has CDR1 LGHDT and CDR2 YNNKEL (reference sequence). CDR3 size: 13 residues. The CDR3 DNA reads as TGTGCCAGCAGCCAAGGGGTTAACTATGGCTACACCTTC. Translating it yields CASSQGVNYGYTF.

This clonotype was observed many times. The chain employs TRBV11-2 and TRBJ2-1; 9 bases line up with TRBD2. CDR1 is SGHAT and CDR2 is FQNNGV in the germline V gene. Trimming took 1 base from V and 7 from J; bases not matched to a gene: 11. The CDR3 contains 17 residues. This CDR3 reads CASSLGAGGIRRNEQFF. CDR3 bases: TGTGCCAGCAGCTTAGGAGCGGGGGGCATTCGGAGGAATGAGCAGTTCTTC.

This chain uses TRBV4-1 with TRBJ1-1, with D possibly being TRBD1 (5 bases). There are 14 residues in the CDR3. V lost 3 bases to trimming and J lost 6 bases, with 14 bases between them. Germline lookup yields CDR1 MGHRA and CDR2 YSYEKL. DNA of the CDR3: TGCGCCAGCAGCCAGTGGGACCGTGCCCCTGAAGCTTTCTTT. Its translation: CASSQWDRAPEAFF.

In its sample, this clonotype was seen a few times. This chain connects TRBV12-3 or TRBV12-4 to TRBJ2-2; TRBD1 matches 8 bases. The CDR3 has 14 residues. After removal of 2 bases from V and 8 bases from J, the junction contained 4 bases not matched to a gene. CDR3 sequence (DNA): TGTGCCAGCAGTTTAAGGACAGGGACAGGGGAGCTGTTTTTT. This translates into CASSLRTGTGELFF.

The rearrangement links TRBV5-1 to TRBJ2-1; TRBD1 agrees at 11 bases. The junction had 4 bases not matched to a gene; V was cut back by 2 bases and J by 6 bases. The CDR3 is made up of 15 amino acids. CDR1 SGHRS and CDR2 YFSETQ come from the germline V gene. CDR3 nucleotides: TGCGCCAGCAGCTTTGGACAGGGGGCTACCAATGAGCAGTTCTTC. It codes for CASSFGQGATNEQFF. The full variable domain, in which reference TRBV5-1 and TRBJ2-1 provide the parts outside the CDR3, is KAGVTQTPRYLIKTRGQQVTLSCSPISGHRSVSWYQQTPGQGLQFLFEYFSETQRNKGNFPGRFSGRQFSNSRSEMNVSTLELGDSALYLCASSFGQGATNEQFFGPGTRLTVL.

This clonotype is a singleton in its sample. The chain employs TRBV7-9 and TRBJ1-6; possible D gene TRBD1, 5 bases. From germline, CDR1 is SEHNR and CDR2 FQNEAQ (reference sequence). The V and J ends lost 1 base and 8 bases respectively, with 9 bases between them. This CDR3 region has 14 residues. The CDR3 region is CASSLGQSHSPLHF. The CDR3, as DNA: TGTGCCAGCAGCTTAGGACAGAGCCATTCACCCCTCCACTTT.

This clonotype was observed a handful of times. The rearrangement joins TRBV5-1 to TRBJ2-1, with a tentative D call TRBD2 (6 bases). Germline-derived CDR1 and CDR2 are SGHRS and YFSETQ. V lost 2 bases, J lost 6 bases, and 9 bases lay in between. The CDR3 has 13 amino acids. The CDR3 loop reads CASSLGLLNEQFF. Here the CDR3 DNA reads TGCGCCAGCAGCTTAGGACTACTCAATGAGCAGTTCTTC.

This clonotype has ten or more counts. The rearrangement links TRBV27 to TRBJ2-4, with no clear D. CDR1 is MNHEY and CDR2 is SMNVEV in the germline V gene (reference sequence). The CDR3 has 15 amino acids. V shed 6 bases and J shed 0 bases, with 12 bases lying between them. The CDR3 DNA follows: TGTGCCAGCAGCCCCGGACGGCTAGCCAAAAACATTCAGTACTTC. It yields the protein CASSPGRLAKNIQYF.

The table lists this clonotype with many counts. The chain recombines TRBV5-1 with TRBJ2-3; 13 nucleotides agree with TRBD2. The CDR3 has 16 amino acids. Trimming took 4 bases from V and 1 from J; bases not matched to a gene: 3. Germline lookup yields CDR1 SGHRS and CDR2 YFSETQ. For the CDR3, the DNA is TGCGCCAGCAGCCAGGGACTAGCGGGGCGCACAGATACGCAGTATTTT. It specifies CASSQGLAGRTDTQYF.

At least ten counts were recorded for this clonotype. The chain employs TRBV12-3 or TRBV12-4 and TRBJ2-7; 13 bases agree with TRBD2. The CDR3 has 19 amino acids. V shed 5 bases and J 1 base; nucleotides not matched to a gene: 14. The CDR3 DNA reads as TGTGCCAGCAGTCCAGAGACTAGCGGGGGGCACTCCCTTTCCTACGAGCAGTACTTC. Residues: CASSPETSGGHSLSYEQYF.

This clonotype was seen ten or more times. The V gene is TRBV4-2, the J gene TRBJ1-2; tentative D call: TRBD1 (5 bases). The germline CDR1 and CDR2 sequences are LGHNA and YNFKEQ. Trimming left V 0 bases short and J 8 bases short, with 19 bases between. The CDR3 has 16 residues. CDR3 nucleotides: TGTGCCAGCAGCCAAGATGGGCACGGGGGAGTTTACGGCTACACCTTC. Translating gives CASSQDGHGGVYGYTF.

This clonotype was observed many times. The chain uses TRBV5-1 and TRBJ2-3; D not certain. The CDR3 totals 16 residues. V was trimmed by 0 bases and J by 2 bases, leaving 13 bases between them. The germline V gene has CDR1 SGHRS and CDR2 YFSETQ. CDR3 DNA sequence: TGCGCCAGCAGCTTGGACGCTGCCGACATCACAGATACGCAGTATTTT. Amino acids: CASSLDAADITDTQYF.

This clonotype has a count of ten or more. V is TRBV3-1 and J is TRBJ2-1; 12 bases align to TRBD2. Germline trimming cut 0 bases from V and 10 bases from J; bases unmatched to any gene: 10. Germline V CDR1 and CDR2: LGHDT, YNNKEL (reference sequence). This CDR3 comprises 17 residues. The CDR3 DNA reads TGTGCCAGCAGCCAAGATCTGGGCCTAGCGGGGGGGAAAGAGCAGTTCTTC. Translation: CASSQDLGLAGGKEQFF.

This clonotype was recorded at least ten times. The chain carries TRBV3-1 and TRBJ1-5; D gene unclear. Trimming took off 4 bases at V and 11 bases at J, with 21 bases between the two ends. Looked up from germline, CDR1 is LGHDT and CDR2 is YNNKEL (reference sequence). The CDR3 length is 15 residues. CDR3 nucleotides: TGTGCCAGCAGCCCCGGAGGACGGCGGGGAAGGGCCCAGCATTTT. It is translated as CASSPGGRRGRAQHF.

This clonotype showed up many times. Here the CDR3 DNA reads TGCAGCGTCCAGGCCTGGGGAGGCTACACCTTC. It is translated as CSVQAWGGYTF. The chain employs TRBV29-1 and TRBJ1-2, with D uncertain. Germline V gene sequence: CDR1 SQVTM, CDR2 ANQGSEA. Trimming stripped 6 bases from V and 8 bases from J, with 13 bases between. The CDR3 runs 11 residues. Filled out from reference TRBV29-1 and TRBJ1-2, the complete variable domain reads SAVISQKPSRDICQRGTSLTIQCQVDSQVTMMFWYRQQPGQSLTLIATANQGSEATYESGFVIDKFPISRPNLTFSTLTVSNMSPEDSSIYLCSVQAWGGYTFGSGTRLTVV.

The chain combines TRBV29-1 with TRBJ2-5; TRBD1 or TRBD2 may be the D gene (5 bases each). With 7 bases removed from V and 1 base from J, the gap between germline ends came to 16 bases. In germline, CDR1 is SQVTM, CDR2 ANQGSEA. The CDR3 contains 14 residues. In DNA, the CDR3 is TGCAGCGCTGTACCGGGACGTATCCAAGAGACCCAGTACTTC. This encodes CSAVPGRIQETQYF.

This clonotype was found many times. The rearrangement uses TRBV11-2 and TRBJ2-3; D is unclear. Germline lookup yields CDR1 SGHAT and CDR2 FQNNGV. The ends were cut back, 0 bases at V and 0 bases at J, with 13 bases in the middle. The CDR3 runs to 17 residues. The CDR3 here is CASSLDRGYRSTDTQYF. The CDR3 DNA follows: TGTGCCAGCAGCTTAGATCGTGGCTACCGGAGCACAGATACGCAGTATTTT.

This clonotype was recorded many times. J is TRBJ1-2 and V is TRBV6-6; the D gene is possibly TRBD1 (5 bases). V lost 4 bases to trimming and J lost 8 bases, with 20 bases between them. Germline V gene sequence: CDR1 MNHNY, CDR2 SVGAGI (reference sequence). This CDR3 is 15 amino acids long. The CDR3 here is CASSFTGTNFVGYTF. The CDR3 nucleotides are TGTGCCAGCAGTTTTACCGGGACCAACTTTGTGGGCTACACCTTC.

The V and J genes are TRBV7-2 and TRBJ2-7, with TRBD2 matching over 9 bases. The CDR3 length is 15 residues. V shed 4 bases and J 0 bases; nucleotides not matched to a gene: 4. The germline CDR1 and CDR2 sequences are SGHTA and FQGNSA. CDR3 in DNA: TGTGCCAGCAGCTCCGTTAGCGGGAGCTCCTACGAGCAGTACTTC. It translates to CASSSVSGSSYEQYF.

This chain's CDR3 is CASSLGQVTDTQYF. The CDR3 nucleotides read TGTGCCAGCTCCCTGGGACAGGTCACAGATACGCAGTATTTT. The chain couples TRBV18 to TRBJ2-3, with 8 bases fitting TRBD1. The CDR3 spans 14 residues. The V gene's germline CDR1 is KGHSH and CDR2 LQKENI. The J segment lost 2 bases and the V segment lost 6 bases, leaving 4 bases of the junction unmatched. The whole variable domain, remainder taken from reference TRBV18 and TRBJ2-3, is NAGVMQNPRHLVRRRGQEARLRCSPMKGHSHVYWYRQLPEEGLKFMVYLQKENIIDESGMPKERFSAEFPKEGPSILRIQQVVRGDSAAYFCASSLGQVTDTQYFGPGTRLTVL.

This clonotype was observed many times. This rearrangement joins TRBV10-3 to TRBJ2-7; the match to TRBD1 covers 7 bases. The CDR3 is 14 residues long. Trimming removed 4 bases from V and 5 bases from J; junction bases left unmatched: 8. From germline, CDR1 is ENHRY and CDR2 SYGVKD. The CDR3 coding sequence is TGTGCCATCAGTGGATCGACAGGGCAGGACGAGCAGTACTTC. It yields the protein CAISGSTGQDEQYF.

This clonotype has at least ten counts. The gene calls are TRBV5-6 and TRBJ2-7; perhaps TRBD2 as D (7 bases). The CDR3 length is 13 residues. Germline V gene lookup returns CDR1 SGHDT and CDR2 YYEEEE. The V end was cut by 9 bases, the J end by 7 bases, with 20 bases between. CDR3 region: CATGRGGREEQYF. In DNA form, the CDR3 reads TGTGCCACCGGAAGGGGGGGCCGGGAGGAGCAGTACTTC.

At least ten counts were recorded for this clonotype. The chain employs TRBV7-2 and TRBJ1-3, with D possibly TRBD1 on 6 matching bases. V dropped 5 bases and J dropped 0 bases, with 11 bases sitting between them. Germline V gene lookup returns CDR1 SGHTA and CDR2 FQGNSA. This CDR3 is built from 15 residues. The CDR3, as DNA: TGTGCCAGCAGCAGGGGGGGAAACTCTGGAAACACCATATATTTT. Its protein is CASSRGGNSGNTIYF.

The chain carries TRBV20-1 and TRBJ1-6; possibly TRBD1 for D (5 bases). This CDR3 is 13 amino acids long. V dropped 6 bases and J dropped 9 bases, with 15 bases sitting between them. The germline CDR1 and CDR2 sequences are DFQATT and SNEGSKA (reference sequence). This CDR3 reads CSAKPDTGSPLHF. The CDR3 nucleotides read TGCAGTGCAAAGCCCGACACAGGTTCACCCCTCCACTTT.

This clonotype was found many times. The chain uses TRBV20-1 and TRBJ2-3; 11 bases line up with TRBD2. With V trimmed by 3 bases and J by 1 base, 3 bases remained unmatched. CDR3 length: 15 residues. CDR1 and CDR2 (germline): DFQATT, SNEGSKA (reference sequence). The CDR3 DNA follows: TGCAGTGCTAGGAATAGCGGGGGGGGCACAGATACGCAGTATTTT. Its translation: CSARNSGGGTDTQYF.